A selection of T cell receptor beta chains follows, all from one sample in a study of cytomegalovirus exposure and HLA in healthy donors. The method was immunoSEQ multiplex PCR; TCRdb's version includes in-frame clones alone and lacks a portion of them. Its table records around 150,000 clones. Sequencing was performed on PBMCs. All receptors come from a man aged 30-40 years in good health and CMV-seronegative. Both conserved end residues are part of each CDR3. Each record gives: CDR3 DNA, CDR3 protein, V gene, J gene, D gene. D genes are given only for firm matches.

TGTGCCAGCAGCCAAGTTGACTACCACAATGAGCAGTTCTTC	CASSQVDYHNEQFF	TRBV14	TRBJ2-1	NA
TGTGCCAGCAGCTTAGGGCCTCGGGGGCCCCAGCATTTT	CASSLGPRGPQHF	TRBV7-6	TRBJ1-5	NA
TGCGCCAGCAGCTCCAGACTAGAAGTCCAAAACATTCAGTACTTC	CASSSRLEVQNIQYF	TRBV4-1	TRBJ2-4	NA
TGTGCCAGCACCGAGGGGGGACAGGTGTACAATGAGCAGTTCTTC	CASTEGGQVYNEQFF	TRBV25-1	TRBJ2-1	TRBD1
TGTGCCAGCAGTGAACCCGGGAGCGGAAAAGAGACCCAGTACTTC	CASSEPGSGKETQYF	TRBV6-1	TRBJ2-5	NA
TGTGCCAGCAGCCTTCTCCCAAGCGGTCCGAGTACCAATGAGCAGTTCTTC	CASSLLPSGPSTNEQFF	TRBV7-8	TRBJ2-1	NA
TGTGCCAGCAGCGCCACATGGAACACTGAAGCTTTCTTT	CASSATWNTEAFF	TRBV7-2	TRBJ1-1	NA
TGTGCCAGCAGTGCAGGGGGTACAAATGAAAAACTGTTTTTT	CASSAGGTNEKLFF	TRBV28	TRBJ1-4	TRBD1
TGCGCCAGCAGCCAAGCCCCAGATCAGCCCCAGCATTTT	CASSQAPDQPQHF	TRBV4-1	TRBJ1-5	NA
TGTGCCAGCAGCTCCGGACTAGCGGGCTTCCAAGAGACCCAGTACTTC	CASSSGLAGFQETQYF	TRBV5-4	TRBJ2-5	TRBD2
TGTGCCAGCAGCTTCCGGGGGGGCCACAATGAGCAGTTCTTC	CASSFRGGHNEQFF	TRBV11-2	TRBJ2-1	TRBD2
TGTGCCAGCTCACGGCGGGGCCGGGGAACTGAAGCTTTCTTT	CASSRRGRGTEAFF	TRBV18	TRBJ1-1	NA
TGTGCCAGCAGTCGGGGACTAGCGCAAGAGACCCAGTACTTC	CASSRGLAQETQYF	TRBV6-6	TRBJ2-5	TRBD2
TGTGCCAGCTCACCAACATCGACAGGGCGGAATCAGCCCCAGCATTTT	CASSPTSTGRNQPQHF	TRBV18	TRBJ1-5	TRBD1
TGTGCCAGCAGCTTAGCGACAGTTAGCAATCAGCCCCAGCATTTT	CASSLATVSNQPQHF	TRBV7-8	TRBJ1-5	NA
TGTGCCAGCAGCCCCGCCCTAGAAACCTATGGCTACACCTTC	CASSPALETYGYTF	TRBV5-6	TRBJ1-2	NA
TGTGCCAGCAGCTCTGGGCTCTCCGGGACCCAGTACTTC	CASSSGLSGTQYF	TRBV6-5	TRBJ2-5	NA
TGTGCCAGCAGCTTAGGGACGGGACTAGGGACCTACGAGCAGTACTTC	CASSLGTGLGTYEQYF	TRBV7-9	TRBJ2-7	TRBD2
TGTGCCTGGAGTGTCCCCGGGACTGCTGGAAACACCATATATTTT	CAWSVPGTAGNTIYF	TRBV30	TRBJ1-3	NA
TGTGCCATCAGTGAGTCGGGGACTAGCGGGACCAGCACAGATACGCAGTATTTT	CAISESGTSGTSTDTQYF	TRBV10-3	TRBJ2-3	TRBD2
TGTGCCACATCCGGCCAGGCGAACACTGAAGCTTTCTTT	CATSGQANTEAFF	TRBV18	TRBJ1-1	NA
TGTGCCAGCTCACCAGGACAGGGCGAAAGCGAAAAACTGTTTTTT	CASSPGQGESEKLFF	TRBV18	TRBJ1-4	TRBD1
TGCGCCAGCAGCTTGGGGCCCGAGACAGGGGGTTCCTACGAGCAGTACTTC	CASSLGPETGGSYEQYF	TRBV5-1	TRBJ2-7	TRBD1
TGTGCCAGCAGTGGGGGGGGGCCTGGCAACTACAATGAGCAGTTCTTC	CASSGGGPGNYNEQFF	TRBV2	TRBJ2-1	NA
TGTGCCAGCAGTCCGGGACTAGGTGCCAAAAACATTCAGTACTTC	CASSPGLGAKNIQYF	TRBV6-6	TRBJ2-4	TRBD2
TGTGCCACCAGCAGAGATAGGCCTAGCGGGTTCCATGAGCAGTTCTTC	CATSRDRPSGFHEQFF	TRBV15	TRBJ2-1	TRBD2
TGTGCCAGCCGACAAAGTGGACAGGGCCTCACCTACGAGCAGTACTTC	CASRQSGQGLTYEQYF	TRBV7-2	TRBJ2-7	TRBD1
TGTGCCAGCTCCCCGAGGGGGGGCCCTCCCTACAATGAGCAGTTCTTC	CASSPRGGPPYNEQFF	TRBV18	TRBJ2-1	NA
TGTGCCAGCAGCGTTGAGGGATCAGTGGATACCTATGGCTACACCTTC	CASSVEGSVDTYGYTF	TRBV5-8	TRBJ1-2	NA
TGTGCCATCAGTGAGTCGGCAGGGAGGGTTGAGCCCCAGCATTTT	CAISESAGRVEPQHF	TRBV10-3	TRBJ1-5	NA
TGCGCCAGCAGCTTGGTAGGGGAGGCCTACGAGCAGTACTTC	CASSLVGEAYEQYF	TRBV5-1	TRBJ2-7	NA
TGTGCCAGCATAGGGGAGGCCACTGAAGCTTTCTTT	CASIGEATEAFF	TRBV11-2	TRBJ1-1	NA
TGTGCCAGCAGCTCCGGGACAGGTTATAGCAATCAGCCCCAGCATTTT	CASSSGTGYSNQPQHF	TRBV5-5	TRBJ1-5	TRBD1
TGTGCCAGCAGCTTAGACCCAGGGTATACGCAGTATTTT	CASSLDPGYTQYF	TRBV11-3	TRBJ2-3	NA
TGTGCCTGGAGCGGACAGCGTTATGAGCAGTTCTTC	CAWSGQRYEQFF	TRBV30	TRBJ2-1	NA
TGTGCCAGCAGCTTAGACAGTATCCCCTACAATGAGCAGTTCTTC	CASSLDSIPYNEQFF	TRBV11-3	TRBJ2-1	NA
TGTGCCATCAGTGAGCTCGAGAAGCCCCAGCATTTT	CAISELEKPQHF	TRBV10-3	TRBJ1-5	NA
TGCGCCAGCAGGGGCTTTCAAAATGAAAAACTGTTTTTT	CASRGFQNEKLFF	TRBV4-1	TRBJ1-4	NA
TGTGCCAGCAGTTTAACCCCCCCCCGGGATACGCAGTATTTT	CASSLTPPRDTQYF	TRBV27	TRBJ2-3	NA
TGCGCCAGCAGCTTGACTAGCGGGACCCTCTTTGGCGAGCAGTACTTC	CASSLTSGTLFGEQYF	TRBV5-1	TRBJ2-7	TRBD2
TGTGCCAGCAGTGAGGGACTAGTGGGCGAGCAGTACTTC	CASSEGLVGEQYF	TRBV2	TRBJ2-7	TRBD2
TGTGCCAGCAGGATGACAGGGAACTCCTACGAGCAGTACTTC	CASRMTGNSYEQYF	TRBV6-5	TRBJ2-7	TRBD1
TGTGCCAGCAGCTTAGGTTGGAGGACTGAAGCTTTCTTT	CASSLGWRTEAFF	TRBV7-8	TRBJ1-1	NA
TGTGCTAGTGGTGGGATTGATTGGGGCCTAAACTATGGCTACACCTTC	CASGGIDWGLNYGYTF	TRBV12-5	TRBJ1-2	NA
TGTGCCAGCAGACCGGGACTAGGGCCAGATACGCAGTATTTT	CASRPGLGPDTQYF	TRBV27	TRBJ2-3	TRBD2
TGTGCCAGCAGCTTGAGGCAGTTTAGGACCGGGGAGCTGTTTTTT	CASSLRQFRTGELFF	TRBV11-3	TRBJ2-2	NA
TGTGCCAGTGGAACAGGGGTCGACGAGCAGTACTTC	CASGTGVDEQYF	TRBV19	TRBJ2-7	TRBD1
TGTGCCAGCGTATCTGGGACAGGGATCGGGGCTTTCTTT	CASVSGTGIGAFF	TRBV6-1	TRBJ1-1	TRBD1
TGCGCCAGCAGCCAAGTTGCACAGGGAAGCACTGAAGCTTTCTTT	CASSQVAQGSTEAFF	TRBV4-1	TRBJ1-1	NA
TGTGCCAGCAGCCTAAGAGGCGGATTCACAGATACGCAGTATTTT	CASSLRGGFTDTQYF	TRBV13	TRBJ2-3	NA